This entry features one T cell receptor (beta chain) sequence. This sample was included in a study of identical twins. TCRdb processed the 5' RACE reads anew with MiXCR; each CDR3 protein has one entry. The table records about 470,000 distinct CDR3 sequences, 20% to 25% of them present only once. The trim removed 3 bases at V and 9 bases at J, leaving 8 bases unmatched. This CDR3 contains 14 residues. This same sample was also part of a study on T cells expressing NK-cell markers.

The chain uses TRBV12-3 or TRBV12-4 and TRBJ2-1; 7 bases agree with TRBD2. Source material: CD4+ T cells sorted from blood. The origin of this receptor is a woman aged 18-30 years in good health. CDR3: CASSLGLSVGEQFF. The CDR3 region has the DNA TGTGCCAGCAGTTTGGGACTATCCGTGGGTGAGCAGTTCTTC.